The 16 T cell receptor beta chains given below trace back to one sample, sequenced in a study of T-cell memory formation after mild COVID-19. TCRdb used MiXCR to reprocess the 5' RACE reads, holding one entry per CDR3 protein. The repertoire has more than 80,000 distinct CDR3 sequences, over 10% of them found once; the top ten carry roughly 30%. Sequencing was performed on PBMCs or a T cell subset sorted from them (not recorded which). The source is an adult woman who had mild COVID-19 (a few samples of this study predate the infection). Cell type and time point are not known.

The CDR3 coding sequence is TGTGCCACCAGGGGCAGGGGGAACTACGAGCAGTACTTC. Protein: CATRGRGNYEQYF. V is TRBV15 and J is TRBJ2-7, with 7 bases matching TRBD1. Germline assignment: CDR1 LNHNV and CDR2 YYDKDF (reference sequence). This CDR3 contains 13 residues. J lost 3 bases, V lost 6 bases, and 5 bases had no gene match. Full variable domain (remainder filled in from reference TRBV15 and TRBJ2-7): DAMVIQNPRYQVTQFGKPVTLSCSQTLNHNVMYWYQQKSSQAPKLLFHYYDKDFNNEADTPDNFQSRRPNTSFCFLDIRSPGLGDTAMYLCATRGRGNYEQYFGPGTRLTVT.

The rearrangement joins TRBV7-9 to TRBJ1-5; D perhaps matches TRBD1 (6 bases). Germline CDR1 and CDR2: SEHNR and FQNEAQ (reference sequence). The CDR3 consists of 16 residues. V gave up 1 base and J gave up 2 bases, with 12 bases separating them. The DNA of the CDR3 is TGTGCCAGCAGCTTAGGCCTACAGGGAGGCAATCAGCCCCAGCATTTT. Its translation is CASSLGLQGGNQPQHF.

In its sample, this clonotype was seen a few times. The V gene is TRBV7-2, the J gene TRBJ1-1; a weak D match, TRBD1 (5 bases). In germline, CDR1 is SGHTA, CDR2 FQGNSA. V was cut by 4 bases and J by 1 base, with 7 bases left in between. The CDR3 is 13 amino acids. In nucleotides, the CDR3 is TGTGCCAGCAGCTGGGGGAAGAACACTGAAGCTTTCTTT. This codes for CASSWGKNTEAFF.

V usage is TRBV20-1 and J usage is TRBJ2-5; TRBD2 aligns across 10 bases. Germline V gives CDR1 DFQATT, CDR2 SNEGSKA (reference sequence). CDR3 length equals 15 residues. The V and J ends lost 1 base and 5 bases, in that order; junction bases with no gene match: 7. This CDR3 is CSARGSGRAEETQYF. The CDR3 DNA reads TGCAGTGCTAGAGGGAGCGGGAGGGCCGAGGAGACCCAGTACTTC.

This clonotype was observed a handful of times. V gene TRBV12-3 or TRBV12-4 combines with J gene TRBJ1-1; D unclear. The V gene lost 1 base and the J gene lost 2 bases, with 11 bases spanning the gap. CDR3 size: 15 residues. In DNA, the CDR3 is TGTGCCAGCAGTTTAGGGGCGACACTTAACACTGAAGCTTTCTTT. Protein sequence: CASSLGATLNTEAFF.

This clonotype was observed many times. This rearrangement joins TRBV15 to TRBJ2-2; 7 bases match TRBD2. The CDR3 is 14 amino acids. Trimming cost V 2 bases and J 3 bases; bases outside gene matches: 0. Per the germline V gene, CDR1 is LNHNV and CDR2 is YYDKDF (reference sequence). The chain's CDR3 is CATSRLADTGELFF. In DNA, the CDR3 is TGTGCCACCAGCAGACTAGCGGACACCGGGGAGCTGTTTTTT.

The chain links TRBV7-9 to TRBJ2-7; 9 bases fit TRBD1. The V segment lost 5 bases and the J segment 2 bases; nucleotides outside the gene matches: 7. The CDR3 is 15 residues long. Per the germline V gene, CDR1 is SEHNR and CDR2 is FQNEAQ (reference sequence). The CDR3: CASSPGQGKAYEQYF. The CDR3 DNA reads as TGTGCCAGCAGCCCGGGACAGGGTAAGGCCTACGAGCAGTACTTC.

This clonotype was detected many times. The rearrangement uses TRBV2 and TRBJ2-1; D call uncertain. Per germline, CDR1 SNHLY and CDR2 FYNNEI. V lost 7 bases, J lost 7 bases, and 14 bases lay in between. The CDR3 is made up of 13 amino acids. Here the CDR3 reads CASTTRLKNEQFF. The DNA for the CDR3 is TGTGCCAGCACGACCAGACTTAAGAATGAGCAGTTCTTC.

The chain is built from TRBV12-5 and TRBJ1-1, with TRBD1 matching 7 bases. V was clipped by 1 base and J by 5 bases; unmatched bases: 4. This CDR3 has 14 residues. Germline CDR1 reads LGHNT; CDR2 reads FRNRAP. In DNA form, the CDR3 reads TGTGCTAGTGGTTTGGGTATCAGGGGGACTGAAGCTTTCTTT. This sequence encodes CASGLGIRGTEAFF.

The V gene is TRBV28, the J gene TRBJ2-2, with TRBD1 matching 9 bases. From germline, CDR1 is MDHEN and CDR2 SYDVKM. The trim removed 5 bases at V and 0 bases at J, leaving 4 bases unmatched. The CDR3 has 16 amino acids. CDR3 DNA sequence: TGTGCCAGCAGTCCAGGGGACAGGGCGAACACCGGGGAGCTGTTTTTT. This encodes CASSPGDRANTGELFF.

This chain joins TRBV7-9 and TRBJ2-7; D remains ambiguous. Looked up from germline, CDR1 is SEHNR and CDR2 is FQNEAQ (reference sequence). The CDR3 runs to 12 residues. Deletions cut 5 bases from V and 3 bases from J, with 8 bases between. The CDR3 sequence is CASSLDLYEQYF. Here the CDR3 DNA reads TGTGCCAGCAGCCTGGACCTCTACGAGCAGTACTTC.

J is TRBJ1-2 and V is TRBV29-1; no reliable D call. Germline V gives CDR1 SQVTM, CDR2 ANQGSEA. The V gene lost 2 bases and the J gene lost 4 bases, with 8 bases spanning the gap. There are 12 residues in the CDR3. The CDR3 here is CSVEKQSYGYTF. CDR3 DNA: TGCAGCGTTGAAAAGCAAAGCTATGGCTACACCTTC.

V usage is TRBV12-3 or TRBV12-4 and J usage is TRBJ1-1; tentative D call: TRBD1 (5 bases). The CDR3 contains 14 residues. Between the trimmed V and J ends, which lost 5 bases and 6 bases, there was a span of 16 bases. CDR3 nucleotides: TGTGCCAGCAGTGGCCCCCAGGCGGGGGCTGAAGCTTTCTTT. Amino acid sequence: CASSGPQAGAEAFF.

V usage is TRBV16 and J usage is TRBJ2-1; TRBD2 matches 7 bases. The germline V gene encodes CDR1 KGHSY and CDR2 FQNENV. J was trimmed by 3 bases and V by 2 bases; bases with no gene match: 7. This CDR3 has 16 residues. Here the CDR3 DNA reads TGTGCCAGCAGCCAAGGGTCGGGAGGCCTCTACAATGAGCAGTTCTTC. Protein product: CASSQGSGGLYNEQFF.

This chain connects TRBV24-1 to TRBJ2-2, with 9 bases matching TRBD1. CDR3 length: 17 residues. Germline assignment: CDR1 KGHDR and CDR2 SFDVKD. V was clipped by 3 bases and J by 0 bases; unmatched bases: 4. The CDR3 spells CATSDAGQGSNTGELFF. DNA for the CDR3: TGTGCCACCAGTGATGCGGGACAGGGCTCGAACACCGGGGAGCTGTTTTTT.

This clonotype was observed a handful of times. This rearrangement joins TRBV27 to TRBJ2-1; 9 bases are a match to TRBD2. Germline CDR1 is MNHEY and CDR2 is SMNVEV (reference sequence). V was pared by 5 bases and J by 2 bases, with 22 bases of the junction left unmatched. The CDR3 runs 21 residues. The CDR3 DNA reads as TGTGCCAGCAGTAGTCGGCTAGCGGGGACCCCTTTAGAATGGCCCTACAATGAGCAGTTCTTC. Translating gives CASSSRLAGTPLEWPYNEQFF.